This T cell receptor (beta chain) was captured by sequencing in a study of identical twins. All donors were healthy, and all were Caucasian. The length of the CDR3 is 13 residues. V gave up 3 bases and J gave up 0 bases, with 3 bases separating them. Germline-derived CDR1 and CDR2 are SQVTM and ANQGSEA. Carrying unique molecular identifiers, the cDNA also gained a universal primer site through template switching. TCRdb fed the 5' RACE reads into MiXCR, producing one record per CDR3 protein. The sample holds 350,000 to 500,000 distinct CDR3 sequences, 15% to 20% seen once. Study observations and caveats: It was cross-sectional statistical analysis, not following the same donors, that the conclusions relied on. In cord blood, abundant beta clonotypes had fewer insertions; memory showed no trend.

This clonotype appeared many times. No antigen is known for it. The sequencing input was naive T cells sorted from blood. V is TRBV29-1 and J is TRBJ2-6, with D unclear. The sequence was collected from a man aged 45 to 65 in good health. The CDR3: CSVDGSGANVLTF. The CDR3, as DNA: TGCAGCGTTGACGGCTCTGGGGCCAACGTCCTGACTTTC.